This T cell receptor (beta chain) is from a study of beta chain features in type 1 diabetes. Naive, central memory, regulatory and stem cell-like memory cells within the CD4+ compartment were sorted using CD45RO/CCR7/CD25/CD127/CD95/CD27. The investigators reverse transcribed all of the isolated RNA, so they sequenced expressed TCRB transcripts. Here immunoSEQ multiplex PCR was the method, and the copy in TCRdb shows in-frame clones only, minus some. The sample yields 200,000 to 250,000 clones, 68% seen once. The V gene's germline CDR1 is SQVTM and CDR2 ANQGSEA. Between the trimmed V and J ends, which lost 7 bases and 4 bases, there was a span of 13 bases. The CDR3 totals 12 residues. This clone occurred a few times. Its antigen is still unknown. Findings and caveats of the study: VDJ junctions from patients with type 1 diabetes contained fewer insertions and more deletions.

This TCR derives from a man younger than 45 in good health. The sequenced sample consisted of naive CD4+ T cells from blood. The J gene is TRBJ1-1, the V gene TRBV29-1, with D perhaps TRBD1 (5 bases). This CDR3 reads CSADGGGTEAFF. In nucleotides, the CDR3 is TGCAGCGCGGATGGGGGAGGCACTGAAGCTTTCTTT.